Below, 18 T cell receptor beta chains from the same sample are listed, as sequenced in a study of Tregs in tolerant kidney transplant recipients. The protocol was immunoSEQ multiplex PCR, while the TCRdb copy is restricted to in-frame clones and leaves out a portion. The profile covers about 94,000 clones, with 93% appearing a single time and approximately 0.5% taken by the ten largest. This material consisted of CD4+ T cells from blood, taken before the transplant. These receptors all stem from a human donor who received a combined kidney and bone marrow transplant.

As to this clone: The junction shows a germline mismatch at one end, possibly a read error. Other DNA sequences of this sample code for an identical CDR3. This chain uses TRBV27 with TRBJ1-6, with 7 bases matching TRBD1. The germline V gene has CDR1 MNHEY and CDR2 SMNVEV (reference sequence). The length of the CDR3 is 14 residues. The CDR3 loop reads CASRHGTDNSPLHF. DNA of the CDR3: TGTGCCAGCAGACACGGGACAGATAATTCCCCCCTCCACTTT.

The V call is TRBV11-3, the J call TRBJ2-1; 7 positions match TRBD2. This CDR3 spans 16 amino acids. CDR1 and CDR2 from the germline V gene are SGHNT and YENEEA. The V and J ends lost 5 bases and 5 bases, in that order; junction bases with no gene match: 12. CDR3 loop: CASSPRSGLIDNEQFF. CDR3 nucleotides: TGTGCCAGCAGCCCGAGGTCGGGACTAATCGACAATGAGCAGTTCTTC.

V and J are TRBV6-5 and TRBJ1-1; a weak D match, TRBD1 (6 bases). This CDR3 is 13 amino acids long. Germline CDR1 MNHEY, CDR2 SVGAGI. Trimming removed 6 bases from V and 0 bases from J, with 8 bases in between. The CDR3 region is CASRGHLNTEAFF. For the CDR3, the DNA is TGTGCCAGCAGGGGACACCTGAACACTGAAGCTTTCTTT.

V and J are TRBV29-1 and TRBJ2-3, with D possibly TRBD1 on 6 matching bases. Germline loops: CDR1 SQVTM, CDR2 ANQGSEA. V lost 6 bases and J 1 base, leaving 14 bases between the germline ends. This CDR3 has 14 residues. CDR3: CSVLGGGGTDTQYF. CDR3 bases: TGCAGCGTGCTTGGTGGGGGCGGCACAGATACGCAGTATTTT.

V and J are TRBV19 and TRBJ1-1, with a tentative D call TRBD1 (5 bases). The CDR3 loop spans 15 amino acids. V shed 3 bases and J shed 5 bases, with 16 bases lying between them. Germline values: CDR1 LNHDA, CDR2 SQIVND (reference sequence). CDR3 amino acids: CASSIPAGRMTEAFF. As DNA, the CDR3 is TGTGCCAGTAGTATTCCCGCAGGGAGGATGACTGAAGCTTTCTTT.

The gene calls are TRBV18 and TRBJ2-1; the D gene is possibly TRBD2 (6 bases). Germline assignment: CDR1 KGHSH and CDR2 LQKENI. V gave up 0 bases and J gave up 0 bases, with 6 bases separating them. The CDR3 has 15 amino acids. DNA of the CDR3: TGTGCCAGCTCACCACCTAGCGGCTCCTACAATGAGCAGTTCTTC. It is translated as CASSPPSGSYNEQFF.

This chain connects TRBV7-2 to TRBJ2-1; D is ambiguous. The CDR3 extends over 12 amino acids. CDR1 is SGHTA, CDR2 FQGNSA, per germline. Deletions cut 1 base from V and 8 bases from J, with 6 bases between. In DNA form, the CDR3 reads TGTGCCAGCAGCTTAGTCCCCGATGAGCAGTTCTTC. Its translation: CASSLVPDEQFF. Looking up the rest from reference TRBV7-2 and TRBJ2-1 gives the full variable domain: GAGVSQSPSNKVTEKGKDVELRCDPISGHTALYWYRQSLGQGLEFLIYFQGNSAPDKSGLPSDRFSAERTGGSVSTLTIQRTQQEDSAVYLCASSLVPDEQFFGPGTRLTVL.

This chain uses TRBV2 with TRBJ1-4; D perhaps matches TRBD1 (6 bases). V dropped 7 bases and J dropped 4 bases, with 13 bases sitting between them. The germline gives CDR1 SNHLY, CDR2 FYNNEI. The CDR3 has 14 residues. The CDR3, as DNA: TGTGCCAGCACTGAGGGACACATTAATGAAAAACTGTTTTTT. This codes for CASTEGHINEKLFF.

The chain uses TRBV5-3 and TRBJ2-7; weak D call: TRBD2 (5 bases). TRBV5-3 carries the ORF label, with uncertain function. Trimming stripped 0 bases from V and 3 bases from J, with 13 bases between. This CDR3 has 15 amino acids. CDR3 region: CARSLAPGKNYEQYF. The CDR3 DNA sequence: TGTGCCAGAAGCTTGGCGCCGGGAAAAAACTACGAGCAGTACTTC.

V gene TRBV7-2 combines with J gene TRBJ2-5; 7 bases match TRBD2. The length of the CDR3 is 17 residues. Germline values: CDR1 SGHTA, CDR2 FQGNSA. The V segment lost 5 bases and the J segment 7 bases; nucleotides outside the gene matches: 19. The CDR3 DNA reads as TGTGCCAGCAGCCTTCGGGGGGTCGGGGGGTTTACAGGGACCCAGTACTTC. Translated, it gives CASSLRGVGGFTGTQYF.

In regard to this clone: The junction shows a germline mismatch at one end, possibly a read error. J is TRBJ2-1 and V is TRBV30; TRBD2 aligns across 8 bases. The CDR3 is 15 residues long. Germline V CDR1 and CDR2: GTSNPN, SVGIG (reference sequence). The CDR3 region is CAWSAGTRVYNEQLF. The DNA of the CDR3 is TGTGCCTGGAGTGCTGGGACTAGGGTCTACAATGAGCAGCTCTTC. The full variable domain, its missing parts supplied by reference TRBV30 and TRBJ2-1, is SQTIHQWPATLVQPVGSPLSLECTVEGTSNPNLYWYRQAAGRGLQLLFYSVGIGQISSEVPQNLSASRPQDRQFILSSKKLLLSDSGFYLCAWSAGTRVYNEQLFGPGTRLTVL.

This rearrangement joins TRBV30 to TRBJ1-2; 9 bases match TRBD1. CDR1 and CDR2 (germline): GTSNPN, SVGIG (reference sequence). J lost 4 bases, V lost 3 bases, and 9 bases had no gene match. The length of the CDR3 is 15 residues. CDR3 coding DNA: TGTGCCTGGAGGAGATACGGACAGGGGAGCTATGGCTACACCTTC. Protein sequence: CAWRRYGQGSYGYTF.

V usage is TRBV25-1 and J usage is TRBJ1-2; perhaps TRBD1 as D (5 bases). CDR1 is MGHDK and CDR2 is SYGVNS in the germline V gene. V was trimmed by 0 bases and J by 5 bases, leaving 10 bases between them. The CDR3 has 14 amino acids. CDR3 nucleotide sequence: TGTGCCAGCAGTGAATACGGCCCAGGGTATGGCTACACCTTC. Protein sequence: CASSEYGPGYGYTF.

The rearrangement uses TRBV30 and TRBJ2-5; 10 bases line up with TRBD2. The trim removed 4 bases at V and 1 base at J, leaving 6 bases unmatched. This CDR3 contains 15 residues. The germline V gene encodes CDR1 GTSNPN and CDR2 SVGIG (reference sequence). CDR3: CAWINSGGLQETQYF. For the CDR3, the DNA is TGTGCCTGGATCAATAGCGGGGGGCTCCAAGAGACCCAGTACTTC.

V and J are TRBV28 and TRBJ2-3; TRBD2 matches 7 bases. With 2 bases clipped from V and 0 bases from J, the junction kept 2 bases outside the gene matches. Per germline, CDR1 MDHEN and CDR2 SYDVKM. The CDR3 is made up of 15 amino acids. CDR3 region: CASSLGGVSTDTQYF. The CDR3, as DNA: TGTGCCAGCAGTTTAGGGGGGGTTAGCACAGATACGCAGTATTTT.

This chain links TRBV5-1 with TRBJ1-2; D not resolved. Looked up from germline, CDR1 is SGHRS and CDR2 is YFSETQ. V was clipped by 1 base and J by 2 bases, with 6 bases between them. The CDR3 runs to 13 residues. The DNA for the CDR3 is TGCGCCAGCAGCTTGTCCCAGAACTATGGCTACACCTTC. Translated: CASSLSQNYGYTF.

This chain joins TRBV6-6 and TRBJ1-6; D call uncertain. The CDR3 has 14 amino acids. The ends were cut back, 0 bases at V and 8 bases at J, with 8 bases in the middle. The germline V gene encodes CDR1 MNHNY and CDR2 SVGAGI (reference sequence). The CDR3 spells CASSYSGSDSPLHF. DNA for the CDR3: TGTGCCAGCAGTTACTCAGGGAGCGATTCACCCCTCCACTTT.

The chain has TRBV7-3 and TRBJ2-2; TRBD2 agrees at 10 bases. CDR1 is SGHTA, CDR2 FQGTGA, per germline. With V trimmed by 5 bases and J by 5 bases, 11 bases remained unmatched. The CDR3 has 17 residues. Written as DNA, the CDR3 is TGTGCCAGCAGCCCCCCGGGTTCTAGCGGGAGAACCGGGGAGCTGTTTTTT. Amino acid sequence: CASSPPGSSGRTGELFF.